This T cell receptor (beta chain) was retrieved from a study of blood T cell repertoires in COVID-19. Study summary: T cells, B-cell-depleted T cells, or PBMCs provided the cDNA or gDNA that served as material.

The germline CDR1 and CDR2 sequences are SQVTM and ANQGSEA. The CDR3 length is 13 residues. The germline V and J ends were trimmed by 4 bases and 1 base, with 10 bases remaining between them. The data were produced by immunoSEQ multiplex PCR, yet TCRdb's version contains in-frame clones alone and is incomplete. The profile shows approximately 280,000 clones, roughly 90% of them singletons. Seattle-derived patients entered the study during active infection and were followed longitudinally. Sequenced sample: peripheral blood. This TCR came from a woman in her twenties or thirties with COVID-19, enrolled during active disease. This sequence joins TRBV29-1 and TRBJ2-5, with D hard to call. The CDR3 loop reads CSVGSWSQETQYF. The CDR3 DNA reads TGCAGCGTTGGTAGCTGGTCCCAAGAGACCCAGTACTTC.